This T cell receptor beta chain comes out of a study of cytomegalovirus exposure and HLA in healthy donors. Overall study: HLA-typed donors were the source of 82 million or so unique TCRs, which an early data release held.

The germline V gene has CDR1 SGHRS and CDR2 YFSETQ. The CDR3 has 15 amino acids. V shed 5 bases and J shed 7 bases, with 19 bases lying between them. This clone was counted a few times. Nominally healthy donors provided the samples, though records likely missed some immune exposures. The study ran its PCR with 60 Vbeta and 13 Jbeta primers. TCRdb's table, derived via immunoSEQ multiplex PCR, lists solely in-frame clones and lacks some. Here the sample spans under 200,000 clones, about 86% being singletons. J is TRBJ2-1 and V is TRBV5-1; D possibly corresponds to TRBD2 (6 bases). This TCR was sampled from a woman aged 18 to 35 in good health and CMV-seronegative. Sequencing was carried out using PBMCs. The CDR3 here is CASRTAPRRENEQFF. In DNA, the CDR3 is TGCGCCAGCAGGACGGCACCCCGTCGGGAGAATGAGCAGTTCTTC.